This entry features one T cell receptor (beta chain) sequence. The target antigen is unknown. The sample belongs to a study of cytomegalovirus exposure and HLA in healthy donors. Study results and caveats: A link between a missense DCLRE1C variant and TCR beta V- and J-gene trimming emerged from a later analysis. Exclusion as indistinguishable affected some V segments, including TRBV6-2 and TRBV6-3.

PCR amplification relied on 60 Vbeta primers (plus 13 Jbeta primers). Measured with immunoSEQ multiplex PCR; TCRdb has only the in-frame clones, and not every one. Here the sample spans about 130,000 clones, about four fifths being singletons. Germline CDR1 is SGHDT and CDR2 is YYEEEE. Trimming removed 2 bases at V and 2 bases at J, with 11 bases between. The CDR3 loop spans 15 amino acids. The sequence derives from a man under 40 in good health and CMV-seronegative. This chain joins TRBV5-6 and TRBJ2-1, with D possibly TRBD2 on 5 matching bases. The sample was PBMCs. The CDR3 loop reads CASSFRRAAYNEQFF. In DNA form, the CDR3 reads TGTGCCAGCAGCTTTCGGCGGGCCGCCTACAATGAGCAGTTCTTC.